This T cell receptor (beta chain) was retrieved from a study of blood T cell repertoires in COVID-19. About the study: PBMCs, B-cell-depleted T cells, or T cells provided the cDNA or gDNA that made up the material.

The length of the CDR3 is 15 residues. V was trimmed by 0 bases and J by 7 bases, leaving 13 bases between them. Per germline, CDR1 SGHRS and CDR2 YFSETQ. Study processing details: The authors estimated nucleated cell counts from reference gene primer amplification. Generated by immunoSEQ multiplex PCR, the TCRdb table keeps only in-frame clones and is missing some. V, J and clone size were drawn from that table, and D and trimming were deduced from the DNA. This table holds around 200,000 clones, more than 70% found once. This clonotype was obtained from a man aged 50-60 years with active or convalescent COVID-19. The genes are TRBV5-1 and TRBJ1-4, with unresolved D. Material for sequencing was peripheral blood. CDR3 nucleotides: TGCGCCAGCAGCTTGGGCCGGGAGCTCGGTGAAAAACTGTTTTTT. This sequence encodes CASSLGRELGEKLFF. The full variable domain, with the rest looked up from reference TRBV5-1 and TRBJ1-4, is KAGVTQTPRYLIKTRGQQVTLSCSPISGHRSVSWYQQTPGQGLQFLFEYFSETQRNKGNFPGRFSGRQFSNSRSEMNVSTLELGDSALYLCASSLGRELGEKLFFGSGTQLSVL.